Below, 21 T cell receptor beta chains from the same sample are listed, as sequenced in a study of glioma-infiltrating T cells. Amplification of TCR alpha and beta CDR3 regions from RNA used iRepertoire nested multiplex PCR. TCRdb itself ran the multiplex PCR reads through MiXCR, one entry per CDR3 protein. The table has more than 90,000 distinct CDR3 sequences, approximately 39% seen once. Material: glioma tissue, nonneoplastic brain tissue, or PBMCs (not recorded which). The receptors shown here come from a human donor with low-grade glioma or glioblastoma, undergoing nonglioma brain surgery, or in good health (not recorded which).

This chain's CDR3 is CASSPEGARLETQYF. In nucleotides, the CDR3 is TGCGCCAGCAGCCCCGAGGGGGCGCGGTTAGAGACCCAGTACTTC. V and J are TRBV5-1 and TRBJ2-5; 7 nucleotides match TRBD1. The CDR3 sequence is 15 residues long. V shed 4 bases and J 4 bases; nucleotides not matched to a gene: 10. Germline CDR1 is SGHRS and CDR2 is YFSETQ. Full variable domain (missing parts from reference TRBV5-1 and TRBJ2-5): KAGVTQTPRYLIKTRGQQVTLSCSPISGHRSVSWYQQTPGQGLQFLFEYFSETQRNKGNFPGRFSGRQFSNSRSEMNVSTLELGDSALYLCASSPEGARLETQYFGPGTRLLVL.

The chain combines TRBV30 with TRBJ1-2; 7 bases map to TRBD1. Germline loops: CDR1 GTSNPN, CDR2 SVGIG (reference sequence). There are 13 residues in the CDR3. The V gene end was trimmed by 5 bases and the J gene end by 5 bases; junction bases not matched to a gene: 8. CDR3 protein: CAWDLTGSYGYTF. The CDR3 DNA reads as TGTGCCTGGGACTTGACAGGGAGTTATGGCTACACCTTC.

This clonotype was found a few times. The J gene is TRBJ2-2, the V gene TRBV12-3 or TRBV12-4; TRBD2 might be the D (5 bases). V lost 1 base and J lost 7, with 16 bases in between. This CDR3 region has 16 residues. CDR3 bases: TGTGCCAGCAGTTTAGATAGGAGCGGCCTTTTCGGGGAGCTGTTTTTT. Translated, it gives CASSLDRSGLFGELFF.

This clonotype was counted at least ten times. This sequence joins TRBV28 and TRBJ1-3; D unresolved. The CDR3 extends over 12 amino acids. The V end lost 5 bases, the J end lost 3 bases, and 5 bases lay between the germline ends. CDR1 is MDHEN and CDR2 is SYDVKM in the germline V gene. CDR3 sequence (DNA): TGTGCCAGCAGTCTGAATGGAAACACCATATATTTT. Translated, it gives CASSLNGNTIYF.

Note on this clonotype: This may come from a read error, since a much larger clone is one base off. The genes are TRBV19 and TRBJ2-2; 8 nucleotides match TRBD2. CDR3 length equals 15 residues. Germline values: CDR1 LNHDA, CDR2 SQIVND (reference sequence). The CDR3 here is CASTPGTRGTGGLFF. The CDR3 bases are TGTGCCAGTACACCCGGGACTAGAGGCACCGGGGGGCTGTTTTTT.

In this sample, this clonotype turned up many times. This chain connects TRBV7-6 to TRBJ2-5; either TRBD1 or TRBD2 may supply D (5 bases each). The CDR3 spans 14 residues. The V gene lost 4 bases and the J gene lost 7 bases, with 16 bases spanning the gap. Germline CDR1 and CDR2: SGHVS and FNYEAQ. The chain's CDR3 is CASSSGTRQGTQYF. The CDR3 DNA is TGTGCCAGCAGCTCCGGGACCCGGCAGGGGACCCAGTACTTC.

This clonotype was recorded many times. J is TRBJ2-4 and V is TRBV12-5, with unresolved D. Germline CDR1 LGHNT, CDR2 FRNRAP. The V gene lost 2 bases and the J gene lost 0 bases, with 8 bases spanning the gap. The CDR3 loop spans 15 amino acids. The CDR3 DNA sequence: TGTGCTAGTGGTTTGTCAGTGGGAGCCAAAAACATTCAGTACTTC. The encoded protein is CASGLSVGAKNIQYF.

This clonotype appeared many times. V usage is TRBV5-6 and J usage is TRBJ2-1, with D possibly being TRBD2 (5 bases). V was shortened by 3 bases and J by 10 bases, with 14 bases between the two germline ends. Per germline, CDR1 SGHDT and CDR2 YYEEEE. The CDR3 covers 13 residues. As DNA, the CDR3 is TGTGCCAGCAGCTCGGCGGGCAGGTGGGAGCAGTTCTTC. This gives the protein CASSSAGRWEQFF. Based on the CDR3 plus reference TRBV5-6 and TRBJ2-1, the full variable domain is DAGVTQSPTHLIKTRGQQVTLRCSPKSGHDTVSWYQQALGQGPQFIFQYYEEEERQRGNFPDRFSGHQFPNYSSELNVNALLLGDSALYLCASSSAGRWEQFFGPGTRLTVL.

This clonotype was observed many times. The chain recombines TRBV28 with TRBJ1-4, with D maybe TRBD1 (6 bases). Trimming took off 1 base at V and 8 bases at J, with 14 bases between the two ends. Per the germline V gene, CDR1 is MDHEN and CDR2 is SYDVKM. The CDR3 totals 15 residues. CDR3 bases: TGTGCCAGCAGTTTATCCCCAGGGGCAGGCGAAAAACTGTTTTTT. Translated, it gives CASSLSPGAGEKLFF.

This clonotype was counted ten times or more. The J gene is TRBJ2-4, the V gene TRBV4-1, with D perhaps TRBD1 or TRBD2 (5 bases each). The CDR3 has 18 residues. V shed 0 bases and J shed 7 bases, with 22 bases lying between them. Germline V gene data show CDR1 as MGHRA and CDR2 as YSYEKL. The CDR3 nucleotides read TGCGCCAGCAGCCAAGATCTCAGTTTGAGGGGCGAAGGTAACATTCAGTACTTC. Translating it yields CASSQDLSLRGEGNIQYF.

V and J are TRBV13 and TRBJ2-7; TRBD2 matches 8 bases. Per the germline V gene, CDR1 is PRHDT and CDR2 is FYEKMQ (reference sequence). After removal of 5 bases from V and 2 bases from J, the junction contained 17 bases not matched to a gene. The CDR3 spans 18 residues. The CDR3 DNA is TGTGCCAGCAGCCCCGGTCTAGCGGGCTCCGGGCCTCCCTACGAGCAGTACTTC. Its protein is CASSPGLAGSGPPYEQYF. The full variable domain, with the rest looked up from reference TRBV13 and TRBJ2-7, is AAGVIQSPRHLIKEKRETATLKCYPIPRHDTVYWYQQGPGQDPQFLISFYEKMQSDKGSIPDRFSAQQFSDYHSELNMSSLELGDSALYFCASSPGLAGSGPPYEQYFGPGTRLTVT.

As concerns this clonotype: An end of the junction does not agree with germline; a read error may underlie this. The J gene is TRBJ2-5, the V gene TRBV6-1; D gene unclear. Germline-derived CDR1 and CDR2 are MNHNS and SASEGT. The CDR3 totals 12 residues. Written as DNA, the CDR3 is TGTTCCCCCCGGCCCCCGCAAGAGAACCAGTACTTC. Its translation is CSPRPPQENQYF.

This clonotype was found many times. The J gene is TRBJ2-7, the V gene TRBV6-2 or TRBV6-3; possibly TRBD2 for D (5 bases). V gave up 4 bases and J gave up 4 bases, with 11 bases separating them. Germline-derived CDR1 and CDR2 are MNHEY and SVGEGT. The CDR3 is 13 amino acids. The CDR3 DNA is TGTGCCAGCAGTTTTAGCGACGGGTACGAGCAGTACTTC. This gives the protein CASSFSDGYEQYF.

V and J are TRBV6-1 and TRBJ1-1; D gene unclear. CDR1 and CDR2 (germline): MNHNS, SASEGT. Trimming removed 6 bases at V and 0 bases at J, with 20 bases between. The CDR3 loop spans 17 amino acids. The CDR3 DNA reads TGTGCCAGCAGCCCAACAAGAACCCACACAGTGAACACTGAAGCTTTCTTT. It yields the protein CASSPTRTHTVNTEAFF.

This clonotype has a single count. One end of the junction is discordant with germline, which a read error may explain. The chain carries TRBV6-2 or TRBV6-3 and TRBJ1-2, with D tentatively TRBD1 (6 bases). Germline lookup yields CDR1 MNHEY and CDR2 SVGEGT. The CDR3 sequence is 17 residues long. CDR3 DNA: TGTACCAGCAGTTCACTCCCCCTAGTACAGGGAGGCTATGGCTACACCTTC. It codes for CTSSSLPLVQGGYGYTF.

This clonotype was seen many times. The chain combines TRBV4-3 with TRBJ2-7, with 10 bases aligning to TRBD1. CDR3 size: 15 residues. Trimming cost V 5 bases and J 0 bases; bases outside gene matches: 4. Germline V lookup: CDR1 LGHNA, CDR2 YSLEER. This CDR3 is CASSLRTGGSYEQYF. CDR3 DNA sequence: TGCGCCAGCAGCTTACGGACAGGGGGCTCCTACGAGCAGTACTTC.

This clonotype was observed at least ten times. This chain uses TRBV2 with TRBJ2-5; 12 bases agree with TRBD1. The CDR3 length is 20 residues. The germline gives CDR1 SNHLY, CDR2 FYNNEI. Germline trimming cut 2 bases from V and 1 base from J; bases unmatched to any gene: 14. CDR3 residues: CASSERTRPGTGGLQETQYF. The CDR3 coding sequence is TGTGCCAGCAGTGAACGGACCAGACCAGGGACAGGGGGCCTCCAAGAGACCCAGTACTTC. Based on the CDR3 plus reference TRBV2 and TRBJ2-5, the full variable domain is EPEVTQTPSHQVTQMGQEVILRCVPISNHLYFYWYRQILGQKVEFLVSFYNNEISEKSEIFDDQFSVERPDGSNFTLKIRSTKLEDSAMYFCASSERTRPGTGGLQETQYFGPGTRLLVL.

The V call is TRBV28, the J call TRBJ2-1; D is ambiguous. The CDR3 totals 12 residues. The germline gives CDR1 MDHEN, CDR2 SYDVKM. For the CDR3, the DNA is TGTGACACCCAAGAAAGCGCCAATGAGCAGTTCTTC. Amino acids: CDTQESANEQFF.

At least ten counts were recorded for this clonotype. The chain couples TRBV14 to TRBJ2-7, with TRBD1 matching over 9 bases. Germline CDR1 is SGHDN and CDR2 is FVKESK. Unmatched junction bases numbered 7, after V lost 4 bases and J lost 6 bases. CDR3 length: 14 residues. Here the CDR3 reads CASSPGTGLIEQYF. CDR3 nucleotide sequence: TGTGCCAGCAGCCCCGGGACAGGGTTAATCGAGCAGTACTTC. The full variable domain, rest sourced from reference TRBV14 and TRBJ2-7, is EAGVTQFPSHSVIEKGQTVTLRCDPISGHDNLYWYRRVMGKEIKFLLHFVKESKQDESGMPNNRFLAERTGGTYSTLKVQPAELEDSGVYFCASSPGTGLIEQYFGPGTRLTVT.

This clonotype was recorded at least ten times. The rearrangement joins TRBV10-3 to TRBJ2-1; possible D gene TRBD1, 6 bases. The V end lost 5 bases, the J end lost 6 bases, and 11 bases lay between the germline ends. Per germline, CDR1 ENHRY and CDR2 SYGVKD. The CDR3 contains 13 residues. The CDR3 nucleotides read TGTGCCATCAGTTCACAGGGTCTCAATGAGCAGTTCTTC. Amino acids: CAISSQGLNEQFF.

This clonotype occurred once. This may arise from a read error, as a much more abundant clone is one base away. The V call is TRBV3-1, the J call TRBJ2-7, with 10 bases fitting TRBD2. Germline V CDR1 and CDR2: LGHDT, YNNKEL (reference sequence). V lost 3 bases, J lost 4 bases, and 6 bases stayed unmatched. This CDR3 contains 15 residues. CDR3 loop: CASSQGLARIYEQYF. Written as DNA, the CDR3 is TGTGCCAGCAGCCAGGGACTAGCGAGAATTTACGAGCAGTACTTC.